The 5 T cell receptor beta chains presented below share a single source sample, sequenced in a study of cytomegalovirus exposure and HLA in healthy donors. The PCR used 60 Vbeta and 13 Jbeta primers. Data came from immunoSEQ multiplex PCR; TCRdb stores just in-frame clones and leaves some out. The sample lists tens of thousands of clones, roughly 72% occurring once. Sequenced material: PBMCs. The receptors were sampled from a woman aged 45-59 years in good health and CMV-seropositive.

The chain links TRBV30 to TRBJ2-1; maybe TRBD1 (5 bases). Trimming cost V 1 base and J 1 base, with 17 bases left between them. Germline loops: CDR1 GTSNPN, CDR2 SVGIG (reference sequence). CDR3 length: 17 residues. The CDR3 DNA reads TGTGCCTGGAGTGGGGGCAACCTGGTTGGGTCCTACAATGAGCAGTTCTTC. This sequence encodes CAWSGGNLVGSYNEQFF.

The rearrangement links TRBV5-1 to TRBJ2-7, with a weak D call TRBD1 (7 bases). Germline V lookup: CDR1 SGHRS, CDR2 YFSETQ. V was trimmed by 0 bases and J by 4 bases, leaving 20 bases between them. This CDR3 region has 17 residues. CDR3 loop: CASSLAGREPGGYEQYF. DNA of the CDR3: TGCGCCAGCAGCTTGGCCGGACGGGAGCCAGGGGGATACGAGCAGTACTTC.

This sequence joins TRBV25-1 and TRBJ2-7, with 10 bases fitting TRBD1. With V trimmed by 0 bases and J by 7 bases, 6 bases remained unmatched. The CDR3 length is 15 residues. From germline, CDR1 is MGHDK and CDR2 SYGVNS. CDR3 DNA sequence: TGTGCCAGCAGTGAATACGGGGACAGGGGAGGAGAGCAGTACTTC. It encodes CASSEYGDRGGEQYF.

The chain has TRBV9 and TRBJ2-1, with 10 bases that match TRBD2. The CDR3 extends over 16 amino acids. The ends lost 0 bases at V and 3 bases at J; junction bases unmatched: 3. The germline CDR1 and CDR2 sequences are SGDLS and YYNGEE. CDR3 coding DNA: TGTGCCAGCAGCGTAGGGGGACTAGCGATCTACAATGAGCAGTTCTTC. This sequence encodes CASSVGGLAIYNEQFF. Full variable domain (remainder filled in from reference TRBV9 and TRBJ2-1): DSGVTQTPKHLITATGQRVTLRCSPRSGDLSVYWYQQSLDQGLQFLIQYYNGEERAKGNILERFSAQQFPDLHSELNLSSLELGDSALYFCASSVGGLAIYNEQFFGPGTRLTVL.

In its sample, this clone was seen once. The gene calls are TRBV25-1 and TRBJ1-2; 9 bases align to TRBD1. The CDR3 has 16 residues. The trim removed 3 bases at V and 0 bases at J, leaving 5 bases unmatched. The germline V gene encodes CDR1 MGHDK and CDR2 SYGVNS. CDR3 protein: CASSEAGQGTNYGYTF. The CDR3 nucleotides read TGTGCCAGCAGTGAGGCAGGACAGGGGACTAACTATGGCTACACCTTC.